A single T cell receptor (beta chain) is shown here with its context. Its antigen is unknown. These data originate in a study of blood T cells in healthy people across ages. Broader study findings: Across the age range, TCR beta diversity per million T cells fell in a roughly linear way. Those diversity estimates obtained from one million T cells were thought to be underestimates. As naive T cell percentage varied, TCR beta diversity correlated strongly with it.

The authors ran a second PCR of about 7 to 11 cycles using a sample-barcoded 5' primer and a J-beta primer mix. The template-switch adaptor was a 5' adaptor with 12 random nucleotides. It tagged each cDNA molecule. TCRdb re-called the 5' RACE reads through MiXCR, storing one row per CDR3 protein. This table has over 700,000 distinct CDR3 sequences, about 55% appearing once. The CDR3 totals 15 residues. Between the trimmed V and J ends, which lost 0 bases and 0 bases, there was a span of 10 bases. Germline values: CDR1 SGDLS, CDR2 YYNGEE. What was sequenced was blood. This receptor was identified in a man aged 80 or over in good health. V and J are TRBV9 and TRBJ2-7; D is perhaps TRBD2 (5 bases). The CDR3 protein is CASSVDGVPSYEQYF. In DNA form, the CDR3 reads TGTGCCAGCAGCGTAGACGGGGTCCCCTCCTACGAGCAGTACTTC.